The text below deals with one T cell receptor beta chain. The data are from a study of blood T cell repertoires in COVID-19. At the level of the study: The United States, Italy and Spain supplied acute and convalescent COVID-19 samples. Nucleic acid was either cDNA or gDNA, and it came from T cells, B-cell-depleted T cells, or PBMCs.

There are 17 residues in the CDR3. With V trimmed by 5 bases and J by 7 bases, 14 bases remained unmatched. Germline CDR1 is SGHAT and CDR2 is FQNNGV. Original processing methods: Estimation of nucleated cell counts was performed using reference gene primer amplification. Data came from immunoSEQ multiplex PCR; TCRdb stores just in-frame clones and leaves some out. V and J calls and clone size are given by that table; D and trimming were obtained from the DNA. The table records about 74,000 clones, over 70% of them present only once. This receptor was identified in a man aged 70-80 years with acute or convalescent COVID-19. The chain employs TRBV11-2 and TRBJ2-1; 10 bases agree with TRBD2. Material for sequencing was peripheral blood. As DNA, the CDR3 is TGTGCCAGCAGCCTACCCCGGGAAGCGGGAGGGGGGAATGAGCAGTTCTTC. This sequence encodes CASSLPREAGGGNEQFF.